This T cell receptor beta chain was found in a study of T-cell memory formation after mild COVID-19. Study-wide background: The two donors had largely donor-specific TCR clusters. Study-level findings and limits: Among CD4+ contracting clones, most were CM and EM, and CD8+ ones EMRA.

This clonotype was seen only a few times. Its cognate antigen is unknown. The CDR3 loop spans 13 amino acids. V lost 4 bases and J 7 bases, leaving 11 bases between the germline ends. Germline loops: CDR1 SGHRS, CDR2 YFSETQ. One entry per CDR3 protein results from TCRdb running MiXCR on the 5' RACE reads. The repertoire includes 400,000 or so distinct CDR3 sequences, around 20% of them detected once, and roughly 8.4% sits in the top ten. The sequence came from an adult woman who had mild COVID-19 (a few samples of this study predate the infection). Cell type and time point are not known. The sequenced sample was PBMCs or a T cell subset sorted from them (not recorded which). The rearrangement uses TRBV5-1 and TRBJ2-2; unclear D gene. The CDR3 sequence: CASSPPPGGELFF. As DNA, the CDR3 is TGCGCCAGCAGCCCTCCGCCTGGCGGGGAGCTGTTTTTT.